This T cell receptor (beta chain) was documented in a study of blood T cell repertoires in COVID-19. Overall study context: COVID-19 samples collected from the United States, Italy and Spain covered acute and convalescent phases.

Methods used by the authors: Amplifying reference gene primers gave estimates of nucleated cell counts. Data came from immunoSEQ multiplex PCR; TCRdb stores just in-frame clones and leaves some out. From that table come the V and J calls and clone size; the DNA was used to work out D and trimming. The sample has fewer than 500,000 clones; roughly 85% are singletons. V dropped 2 bases and J dropped 4; count of bases not matched to a gene: 2. Germline values: CDR1 SNHLY, CDR2 FYNNEI. The CDR3 spans 14 residues. The sample comprised peripheral blood. The chain has TRBV2 and TRBJ2-1, with 7 positions matching TRBD1. The receptor comes from a woman in her 30s with active or convalescent COVID-19. The CDR3: CASSERGQYNEQFF. The CDR3 coding sequence is TGTGCCAGCAGTGAAAGGGGGCAGTACAATGAGCAGTTCTTC.